Listed below are T cell receptor beta chains from one sample, sequenced in a study of OX40 agonist ivuxolimab in advanced cancers. The repertoire was sequenced with immunoSEQ multiplex PCR; TCRdb's copy has only in-frame clones and lacks some. The table includes over 55,000 clones, roughly 82% detected once. The specimen comprised CD4+ or CD8+ T cells sorted from blood, sampled in a trial of the OX40 agonist ivuxolimab. These receptors all come from an adult with an advanced solid tumor such as melanoma, head and neck, liver or kidney cancer. Both conserved end residues are trimmed from each CDR3. Each record gives: V gene, CDR3 protein.

v_call: TRBV28
cdr3_aa: ASRDSGNTIY

v_call: TRBV15
cdr3_aa: ATTDREAVQPQH

v_call: TRBV15
cdr3_aa: ATSGFEGVPRFNEQF

v_call: TRBV6-1
cdr3_aa: ASSMVTDYEQY

v_call: TRBV9
cdr3_aa: ASSFGPGAEAF

v_call: TRBV5-1
cdr3_aa: ASSTRGGFDGYT

v_call: TRBV5-5
cdr3_aa: ASSRAAGVNEKLF

v_call: TRBV5-5
cdr3_aa: ASNPNGGNQPQH

v_call: TRBV27
cdr3_aa: ASSGTKADTQY

v_call: TRBV11-2
cdr3_aa: ASSLNTGTNGETQY

v_call: TRBV19
cdr3_aa: ATRREVGGFGELF

v_call: TRBV28
cdr3_aa: ASSSLRDRGLVSNQPQH

v_call: TRBV19
cdr3_aa: ASRDREHNQPQH

v_call: TRBV7-6
cdr3_aa: ASGRQVFTGELF

v_call: TRBV4-2
cdr3_aa: ASSPASGGAQETQY

v_call: TRBV5-1
cdr3_aa: ASSSELTGGSEAF

v_call: TRBV7-9
cdr3_aa: ASSFRGGDTEAF

v_call: TRBV6-6
cdr3_aa: ASSLDTRYEQY

v_call: TRBV6-6
cdr3_aa: ASSYSGVSGNTIY

v_call: TRBV6-1
cdr3_aa: ASSAGVGRYEKLF

v_call: TRBV19
cdr3_aa: ASSWTVGYEQY

v_call: TRBV28
cdr3_aa: ASISSGTVLPY

v_call: TRBV9
cdr3_aa: ASSWDSDNEKLF

v_call: TRBV19
cdr3_aa: ASSRPLAASNQPQH

v_call: TRBV6-5
cdr3_aa: ASSSRTLGQGAEAF

v_call: TRBV9
cdr3_aa: ASGKGATNEKLF

v_call: TRBV2
cdr3_aa: ASSLLTGANQPQH

v_call: TRBV5-1
cdr3_aa: ASSLDQDDTEAF

v_call: TRBV10-3
cdr3_aa: AIRGDSYEQY

v_call: TRBV5-1
cdr3_aa: ASSLSGLQPQH

v_call: TRBV7-8
cdr3_aa: ASRAPGQALYEQY

v_call: TRBV5-1
cdr3_aa: ASSWGLAGGLSYEQY

v_call: TRBV15
cdr3_aa: ATSRDLWALYEQY

v_call: TRBV5-5
cdr3_aa: ASSPTVPVVEQY

v_call: TRBV6-5
cdr3_aa: ASRPGGALIYEQY

v_call: TRBV10-3
cdr3_aa: AIPPGRARSNNEKLF

v_call: TRBV5-1
cdr3_aa: ASSLEGPNSNQPQH

v_call: TRBV18
cdr3_aa: ASSPSKREFMNTEAF

v_call: TRBV4-1
cdr3_aa: ASTPTGNPGAIY

v_call: TRBV5-6
cdr3_aa: ASSSTRRGLGSTDTQY

v_call: TRBV7-3
cdr3_aa: ASKGANTGELF

v_call: TRBV5-4
cdr3_aa: ASSFTSAGTGELF

v_call: TRBV2
cdr3_aa: ASSDDGAPFPRAEQY

v_call: TRBV7-2
cdr3_aa: ASSPGLAGPNEQF

v_call: TRBV18
cdr3_aa: ASSPNALNTEAF

v_call: TRBV10-3
cdr3_aa: AISEDVAGVEQY

v_call: TRBV4-1
cdr3_aa: ASSQETRQGQGEKLF

v_call: TRBV14
cdr3_aa: ASSPSTAYGYT

v_call: TRBV19
cdr3_aa: ASSMGQTSSDEQY

v_call: TRBV7-2
cdr3_aa: ASSLVSYTEAF

v_call: TRBV4-3
cdr3_aa: ASSQGNPGQSEAF

v_call: TRBV5-1
cdr3_aa: ASSFGTGNEKLF

v_call: TRBV11-1
cdr3_aa: ASSLMRSDTQY

v_call: TRBV6-1
cdr3_aa: ASSRLSSGNTIY

v_call: TRBV19
cdr3_aa: ASSIKLAGGYNEQF